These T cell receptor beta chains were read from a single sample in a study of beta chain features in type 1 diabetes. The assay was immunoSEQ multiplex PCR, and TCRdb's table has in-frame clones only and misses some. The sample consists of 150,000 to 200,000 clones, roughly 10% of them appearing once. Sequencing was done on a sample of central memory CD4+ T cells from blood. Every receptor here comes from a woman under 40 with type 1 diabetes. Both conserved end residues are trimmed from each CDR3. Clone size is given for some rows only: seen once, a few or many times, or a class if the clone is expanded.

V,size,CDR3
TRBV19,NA,ASGRGEETQY
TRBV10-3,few,AISEDGVAGDTQY
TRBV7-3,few,ASSVGLAGVETQY
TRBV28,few,ASSLLGPVSYEQY
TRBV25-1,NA,ASSELPAGAEAF
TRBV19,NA,ASSITGVNEQY
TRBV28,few,ASSSSGTGDEQY
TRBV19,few,ASSIPQTGELF
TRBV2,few,ASSENRGYTEAF
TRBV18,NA,ASSPSGQHTNYGYT
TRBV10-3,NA,AISEGLAGRYEQY
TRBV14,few,ASSQTGTKETQY
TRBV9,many,ASSARPDTEAF
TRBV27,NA,ASSSYRINYGYT
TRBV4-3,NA,ASSQESTGVGYGYT
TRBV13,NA,ASSLRSSYNEQF
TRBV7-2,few,ASSLVMNTEAF
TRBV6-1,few,ASSDANYYEQY
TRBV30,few,ALSSGLTNEQF
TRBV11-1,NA,ASSLGAGITEAF
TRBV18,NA,ASSNTGSTYYEQY
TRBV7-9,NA,ASSPRMASGKVNEQF
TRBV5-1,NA,ASSLAQGYSYEQY
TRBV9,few,ASSVEGTGVEQF
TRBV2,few,ASREGLVAPYNEQF
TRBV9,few,ASSDTLAGRQY
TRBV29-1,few,SVGPGTGGRHTEAF
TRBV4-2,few,ASSQVDTAYEQY
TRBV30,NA,AWSVWDRTNEKLF
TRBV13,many,ASNRLAGGSYNEQF
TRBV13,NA,ASSLGHRRQTSYEQY
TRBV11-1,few,ASSLHSGAGELF
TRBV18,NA,ASSPGTLNTEAF
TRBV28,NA,ASMGQGFGNYGYT
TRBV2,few,ASSYGTGREKLF
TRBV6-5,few,ASSYYKGSGVAEAF
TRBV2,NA,ASSVRLQETQY
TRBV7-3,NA,ASSLGLASNEQF
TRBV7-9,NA,ASSLGWEMNTGELF
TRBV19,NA,ASSTIVRDTYGYT
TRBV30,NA,AWRQQGRGTEAF
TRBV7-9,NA,ASSLGQGEAF
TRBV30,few,AWSVSQGGEKLF
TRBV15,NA,ATSDRDRGTGELF
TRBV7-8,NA,ASSSNLDTQY
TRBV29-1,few,SVEGLGQGRVEAF